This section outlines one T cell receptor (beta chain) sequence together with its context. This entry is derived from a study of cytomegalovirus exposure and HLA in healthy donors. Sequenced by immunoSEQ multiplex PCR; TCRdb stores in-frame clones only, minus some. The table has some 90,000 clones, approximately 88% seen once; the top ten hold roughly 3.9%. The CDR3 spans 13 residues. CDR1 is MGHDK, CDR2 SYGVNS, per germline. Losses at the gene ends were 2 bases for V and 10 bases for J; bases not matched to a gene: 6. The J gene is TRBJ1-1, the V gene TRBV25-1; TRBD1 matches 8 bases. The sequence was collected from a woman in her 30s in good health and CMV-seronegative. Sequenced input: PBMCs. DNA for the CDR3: TGTGCCAGCAGTGAACAAGCAGGGGGCGCAGCTTTCTTT. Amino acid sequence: CASSEQAGGAAFF.